These 19 T cell receptor beta chains originate from one sample sequenced in a study of cytomegalovirus exposure and HLA in healthy donors. Primers for the PCR totalled 60 Vbeta and 13 Jbeta. The protocol was immunoSEQ multiplex PCR, while the TCRdb copy is restricted to in-frame clones and leaves out a portion. Its table lists about 100,000 clones. Source material: PBMCs. The receptors were gathered from a girl between 10 and 17 years old in good health and CMV-seropositive.

The V call is TRBV5-4, the J call TRBJ1-4; a possible D gene is TRBD1 (6 bases). Germline V gives CDR1 SGHNT, CDR2 YYREEE (reference sequence). CDR3 length: 13 amino acids. CDR3 nucleotide sequence: TGTGCAACCAAGAACAGGGAGGGGGAAAAACTGTTTTTT. Protein sequence: CATKNREGEKLFF.

The J gene is TRBJ1-6, the V gene TRBV28, with D unclear. There are 14 residues in the CDR3. V was cut by 2 bases and J by 10 bases, with 12 bases left in between. Germline lookup yields CDR1 MDHEN and CDR2 SYDVKM. The CDR3 protein is CASSLGGLGSPLHF. The CDR3 DNA is TGTGCCAGCAGTTTAGGAGGGCTGGGCTCACCCCTCCACTTT.

The chain employs TRBV6-5 and TRBJ2-7; 8 bases agree with TRBD1. The trim removed 8 bases at V and 2 bases at J, leaving 5 bases unmatched. Germline CDR1 MNHEY, CDR2 SVGAGI. The CDR3 is 13 amino acids. CDR3 coding DNA: TGTGCCAGCGGACAGGGTGAAACCTACGAGCAGTACTTC. Translation: CASGQGETYEQYF.

The V and J genes are TRBV4-3 and TRBJ1-2, with a weak D call TRBD1 (5 bases). Trimming cost V 1 base and J 3 bases, with 12 bases left between them. CDR1 is LGHNA and CDR2 is YSLEER in the germline V gene. The CDR3 sequence is 15 residues long. CDR3 protein: CASSQGQSNDYGYTF. In nucleotides, the CDR3 is TGCGCCAGCAGCCAAGGACAGTCTAACGACTATGGCTACACCTTC.

The chain couples TRBV2 to TRBJ1-2; D gene uncertain. Deletions cut 2 bases from V and 8 bases from J, with 9 bases between. The CDR3 is 12 residues long. CDR1 SNHLY and CDR2 FYNNEI come from the germline V gene. DNA for the CDR3: TGTGCCAGCAGTGAAACCGCGCGCGGCTACACCTTC. It yields the protein CASSETARGYTF.

The CDR3 DNA reads as TGTGCCAGCAGCTTCGGGAATTCACCCCTCCACTTT. Amino acid sequence: CASSFGNSPLHF. J is TRBJ1-6 and V is TRBV7-3; no clear D. The V and J ends lost 3 bases and 7 bases respectively, with 4 bases between them. CDR3 size: 12 residues. Germline CDR1 and CDR2: SGHTA and FQGTGA.

The gene calls are TRBV28 and TRBJ1-2, with D perhaps matching TRBD1 (6 bases). Looked up from germline, CDR1 is MDHEN and CDR2 is SYDVKM. The CDR3 is made up of 15 amino acids. Trimming removed 6 bases from V and 7 bases from J, with 21 bases in between. The CDR3 bases are TGTGCCAGCAGACCGCCCGACAGGTCGGCCCGTGGCTACACCTTC. This codes for CASRPPDRSARGYTF.

The gene calls are TRBV6-1 and TRBJ2-5; 7 bases are a match to TRBD1. The CDR3 contains 15 residues. V lost 4 bases and J lost 2; bases outside the gene matches: 7. The germline gives CDR1 MNHNS, CDR2 SASEGT. The CDR3 region is CASSGWDSGQETQYF. The CDR3 DNA reads as TGTGCCAGCAGTGGGTGGGACAGTGGGCAAGAGACCCAGTACTTC.

The rearrangement joins TRBV4-2 to TRBJ2-5; D is possibly TRBD2 (5 bases). The CDR3 extends over 14 amino acids. V gave up 1 base and J gave up 2 bases, with 8 bases separating them. Germline lookup yields CDR1 LGHNA and CDR2 YNFKEQ. The CDR3 here is CASSQGERQETQYF. The CDR3 DNA reads as TGTGCCAGCAGCCAAGGGGAGCGGCAAGAGACCCAGTACTTC.

The J gene is TRBJ1-2, the V gene TRBV6-5; D is unclear. The CDR3 runs 14 residues. The germline V gene encodes CDR1 MNHEY and CDR2 SVGAGI. Trimming removed 9 bases from V and 6 bases from J, with 20 bases in between. CDR3 residues: CASSRETREDGYTF. The CDR3, as DNA: TGTGCCAGTAGCCGGGAAACCCGGGAGGATGGCTACACCTTC.

The chain has TRBV29-1 and TRBJ2-5; 8 bases agree with TRBD1. CDR1 and CDR2 (germline): SQVTM, ANQGSEA. The CDR3 is made up of 13 amino acids. With 0 bases clipped from V and 5 bases from J, the junction kept 2 bases outside the gene matches. In DNA form, the CDR3 reads TGCAGCGTTGAAGAAAACAGGGGGGAGACCCAGTACTTC. Amino acids: CSVEENRGETQYF.

This sequence joins TRBV5-1 and TRBJ2-1, with 7 bases lining up with TRBD1. Germline values: CDR1 SGHRS, CDR2 YFSETQ. J lost 5 bases, V lost 6 bases, and 14 bases had no gene match. The CDR3 has 16 amino acids. CDR3: CASTYSLQGPDNEQFF. Written as DNA, the CDR3 is TGCGCCAGCACTTATTCCCTACAGGGGCCAGACAATGAGCAGTTCTTC.

This rearrangement joins TRBV6-5 to TRBJ2-2; no clear D gene. Germline values: CDR1 MNHEY, CDR2 SVGAGI. The CDR3 extends over 15 amino acids. Trimming removed 7 bases from V and 0 bases from J, with 12 bases in between. CDR3 sequence (DNA): TGTGCCAGCACCTTACAGAGATCGAACACCGGGGAGCTGTTTTTT. Translated: CASTLQRSNTGELFF.

The chain is built from TRBV7-6 and TRBJ2-2; weak D call: TRBD1 (6 bases). The ends were cut back, 4 bases at V and 1 base at J, with 10 bases in the middle. Germline-derived CDR1 and CDR2 are SGHVS and FNYEAQ. The CDR3 extends over 15 amino acids. The CDR3 DNA reads as TGTGCCAGCAGCTCGGGGACAAAGAACACCGGGGAGCTGTTTTTT. This translates into CASSSGTKNTGELFF.

This chain links TRBV6-1 with TRBJ1-5; the match to TRBD1 covers 10 bases. V dropped 4 bases and J dropped 7; count of bases not matched to a gene: 10. The CDR3 covers 16 residues. The germline CDR1 and CDR2 sequences are MNHNS and SASEGT. This CDR3 is CASSGWDRGEGQPQHF. DNA for the CDR3: TGTGCCAGCAGTGGTTGGGACAGGGGAGAGGGACAGCCCCAGCATTTT.

The rearrangement links TRBV4-3 to TRBJ1-6, with 10 positions matching TRBD1. The CDR3 totals 15 residues. CDR1 is LGHNA and CDR2 is YSLEER in the germline V gene. J gave up 7 bases and V 3 bases, and 3 bases lay outside the gene matches. The chain's CDR3 is CASSHDRGRNSPLHF. The CDR3 region has the DNA TGCGCCAGCAGCCACGACAGGGGGCGAAATTCACCCCTCCACTTT.

V is TRBV7-2 and J is TRBJ1-5; D might be TRBD1 (6 bases). The CDR3 consists of 15 residues. The germline V and J ends were trimmed by 1 base and 5 bases, with 12 bases remaining between them. Germline V gene data show CDR1 as SGHTA and CDR2 as FQGNSA. CDR3 DNA: TGTGCCAGCAGCTTAGTAGGCTGGGGGCATCAGCCCCAGCATTTT. Residues: CASSLVGWGHQPQHF.

V and J are TRBV7-6 and TRBJ2-1, with 11 bases identical to TRBD2. J lost 8 bases, V lost 4 bases, and 7 bases had no gene match. The CDR3 sequence is 15 residues long. Looked up from germline, CDR1 is SGHVS and CDR2 is FNYEAQ. CDR3 nucleotides: TGTGCCAGCAGCTCAACTAGCGGGGGAGAGTATGAGCAGTTCTTC. Translating gives CASSSTSGGEYEQFF.

The chain joins TRBV6-1 to TRBJ2-7; D uncertain. This CDR3 has 11 residues. Trimming shortened V by 2 bases and J by 7 bases, and 6 bases separated the two germline ends. Germline V gives CDR1 MNHNS, CDR2 SASEGT. The CDR3 nucleotides read TGTGCCAGCAGTGAAACGTGGGAGCAGTACGTC. Protein sequence: CASSETWEQYV.